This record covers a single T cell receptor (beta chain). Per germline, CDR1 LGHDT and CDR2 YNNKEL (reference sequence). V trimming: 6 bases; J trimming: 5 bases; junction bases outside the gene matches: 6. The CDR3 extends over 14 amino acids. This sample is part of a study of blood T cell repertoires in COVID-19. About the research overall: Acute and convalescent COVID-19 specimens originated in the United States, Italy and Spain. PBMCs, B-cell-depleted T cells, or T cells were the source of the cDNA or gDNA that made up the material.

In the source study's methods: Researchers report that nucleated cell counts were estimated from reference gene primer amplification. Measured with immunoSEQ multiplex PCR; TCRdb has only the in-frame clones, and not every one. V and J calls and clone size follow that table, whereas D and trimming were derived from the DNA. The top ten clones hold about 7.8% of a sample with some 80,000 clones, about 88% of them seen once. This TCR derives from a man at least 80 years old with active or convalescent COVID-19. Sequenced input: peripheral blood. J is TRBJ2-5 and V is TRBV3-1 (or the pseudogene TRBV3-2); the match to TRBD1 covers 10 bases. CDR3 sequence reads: CASSGTGEGETQYF. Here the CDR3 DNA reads TGTGCCAGCAGTGGGACAGGGGAAGGGGAGACCCAGTACTTC.